The 15 T cell receptor delta chains presented below share a single source sample, sequenced in a study of gamma-delta chains in newborns, infants, children (dated by TCRdb to the late 2010s). Sequencing was performed on an Illumina MiSeq. Clones were re-identified by TCRdb from the public reads with CATT, and rows with the same DNA were merged. The sample data list roughly 4,500 delta-chain clones, and roughly 14% of these were observed just once. The ten largest account for 8.5% to 9% of the sample. Sequencing was done on a sample of blood. Receptors were obtained from a child who was a newborn, infant or young child, either healthy, febrile or measles-vaccinated (not recorded which).

On this clone: A far bigger clonotype differs at one base, so this is likely a read error. J gene TRDJ1 was identified, but the V gene was not called; the table gives TRDD3 as D, unverified against the DNA. The CDR3 sequence is 16 residues long. The CDR3 DNA reads TGTGCCTGTGACACGGTGGGGGGGATACCCGCCGATAAACTCATCTTT. It yields the protein CACDTVGGIPADKLIF.

The chain links TRDV2 to TRDJ1; 8 bases are a match to TRDD3. CDR1 and CDR2 (germline): GEAIGNYY, EKD. The V and J ends lost 3 bases and 0 bases, in that order; junction bases with no gene match: 5. CDR3 length: 15 residues. CDR3 in DNA: TGTGCCTGTGACGCCCTACTGGGGGACACCGATAAACTCATCTTT. Translated: CACDALLGDTDKLIF.

This chain joins TRDV2 and TRDJ3; 12 positions match TRDD3. Trimming removed 3 bases from V and 2 bases from J; junction bases left unmatched: 4. The germline gives CDR1 GEAIGNYY, CDR2 EKD. This CDR3 has 18 amino acids. CDR3 DNA: TGTGCCTGTGACTCCGCTGGGGGATACGCCTGGGACACCCGACAGATGTTTTTC. Residues: CACDSAGGYAWDTRQMFF.

This clone has a handful of counts. The TCRdb record carries a much larger clone's protein, which differs from this DNA's translation at residue 12; a read error is the likely cause, and the protein listed here is the DNA translation. This chain links TRDV2 with TRDJ3; D might be TRDD3 (6 bases). Germline V CDR1 and CDR2: GEAIGNYY, EKD. This CDR3 has 17 residues. The CDR3, as DNA: TGTGCCTGTGACACCGTACTGGGCTCCTGGGACGCCCGACAGATGTTTTTC. It encodes CACDTVLGSWDARQMFF.

The CDR3 spells CACDTGRGDIASSTKIIF. The CDR3 region has the DNA TGTGCCTGTGACACCGGAAGAGGGGATATAGCATCCTCCACTAAAATCATCTTT. Called V gene: TRDV2; the J gene was not called; TRDD3 reflects the table's D call only, with no check against the DNA. The CDR3 consists of 18 residues. Germline assignment: CDR1 GEAIGNYY and CDR2 EKD.

On this clone itself: TCRdb attributes to this sequence the protein of a much larger clone, which differs from the DNA translation at residue 17; a read error is likely, and the protein displayed is translated from the DNA. The chain is built from TRDV2 and TRDJ1; 8 bases fit TRDD3. The CDR3 is 19 amino acids. The V gene's germline CDR1 is GEAIGNYY and CDR2 EKD. CDR3 region: CACDTVSRDTPWDTDKPIF. The CDR3 coding sequence is TGTGCCTGTGACACCGTCAGTAGGGATACGCCGTGGGACACCGATAAACCCATCTTT.

This clone was observed a handful of times. The mismatch at residue 6 between this DNA's translation and the TCRdb protein of a much larger clone likely reflects a read error; the protein shown is translated from the DNA. The V and J genes are TRDV2 and TRDJ1, with 13 bases lining up with TRDD3. CDR1 is GEAIGNYY and CDR2 is EKD in the germline V gene. The CDR3 loop spans 18 amino acids. Losses at the gene ends were 0 bases for V and 4 bases for J; bases not matched to a gene: 10. The CDR3, as DNA: TGTGCCTGTGACACCGCCCCTACTGGGGGATACGCTGGCGATAAACTCATCTTT. Translation: CACDTAPTGGYAGDKLIF.

This clone is a singleton in its sample. The V gene is TRDV2, the J gene TRDJ1, with TRDD3 matching 7 bases. In the absence of a J gene in TCRdb, the DNA was matched to germline to assign it here. Unmatched junction bases numbered 20, after V lost 1 base and J lost 1 base. The CDR3 is made up of 20 amino acids. Germline V gene sequence: CDR1 GEAIGNYY, CDR2 EKD. The CDR3 sequence is CACDTLSGRGDSTSTDKLIF. The CDR3 coding sequence is TGTGCCTGTGACACTCTGAGTGGAAGGGGGGATTCCACGTCCACCGATAAACTCATCTTT.

This clone showed up just a few times. The protein given by TCRdb reflects a much larger clone and differs at residue 8 from this DNA's translation, likely from a read error; the protein shown is the DNA's translation. The chain joins TRDV2 to TRDJ1, with 7 bases aligning to TRDD3. The J gene is not listed in TCRdb, so it was assigned here from a DNA match to germline. From germline, CDR1 is GEAIGNYY and CDR2 EKD. The CDR3 is 19 residues long. Losses at the gene ends were 3 bases for V and 0 bases for J; bases not matched to a gene: 18. The CDR3: CACDPLGRGDPENTDKLIF. CDR3 DNA: TGTGCCTGTGACCCCCTGGGGAGGGGGGATCCAGAAAACACCGATAAACTCATCTTT.

Note on this clone: It is likely a read error: a sequence one base away is far more abundant. The genes are TRDV2 and TRDJ1; D perhaps matches TRDD2 (5 bases). There are 20 residues in the CDR3. Germline V gene sequence: CDR1 GEAIGNYY, CDR2 EKD. The DNA for the CDR3 is TGTGCCCGTGACACCCTACAAAGTGGGTCCCGGGCCCCGTACACCGATAAACTCATCTTT. Protein sequence: CARDTLQSGSRAPYTDKLIF.

As to this clone: This likely traces to a read error, being one base from a far larger clone. This sequence joins TRDV2 and TRDJ1; TRDD3 agrees at 8 bases. The CDR3 sequence is 19 residues long. The junction had 14 bases not matched to a gene; V was cut back by 0 bases and J by 0 bases. CDR1 is GEAIGNYY and CDR2 is EKD in the germline V gene. The CDR3 bases are TGTGCCTGTGACACCCCTCCTAACGCTGCTGGGGGAAACACCGATAAACTCATCTTT. Its protein product is CACDTPPNAAGGNTDKLIF.

Comment on this clone: A read error likely explains why the TCRdb protein, taken from a much larger clone, differs from this DNA's translation at residue 10; the protein shown is translated from the DNA. This rearrangement joins TRDV2 to TRDJ1; 12 bases match TRDD3. Germline V gene data show CDR1 as GEAIGNYY and CDR2 as EKD. The CDR3 runs to 18 residues. V shed 6 bases, J shed 0 bases, and the junction held 13 bases outside the gene matches. CDR3: CACSVLGDTHTYTDKLIF. CDR3 coding DNA: TGTGCCTGTTCTGTACTGGGGGATACACACACCTACACCGATAAACTCATCTTT.

This clone appeared a few times. For this DNA, TCRdb reports the protein of a much larger clone, which diverges at residue 4, most likely from a read error; the protein presented here is translated directly from the DNA. Other DNA sequences from this sample encode an identical CDR3 as well. The rearrangement joins TRDV2 to TRDJ1, with 11 bases fitting TRDD3. The CDR3 consists of 19 residues. The ends lost 5 bases at V and 0 bases at J; junction bases unmatched: 16. Germline assignment: CDR1 GEAIGNYY and CDR2 EKD. The CDR3: CACGPIPTGGYPYTDKLIF. CDR3 DNA: TGTGCCTGTGGCCCGATCCCTACTGGGGGATATCCGTACACCGATAAACTCATCTTT.

Regarding this clone: A much larger clone differs from this one at a single base, so this may be a read error. This chain uses TRDV1 with TRDJ1; D may correspond to TRDD2 or TRDD3 (6 bases each). In the absence of a J gene in TCRdb, the DNA was matched to germline to assign it here. CDR1 and CDR2 (germline): TSWWSYY, QGS. Trimming removed 0 bases at V and 7 bases at J, with 45 bases between. CDR3 length: 25 residues. The CDR3 DNA follows: TGTGCTCTTGGGGAACTTGGGTCCTACGGTTTTCCTATGTACGGGGGGACCCTACTTAGGACTAAACTCATCTTT. It encodes CALGELGSYGFPMYGGTLLRTKLIF.

There are a few counts of this clone. With only one base between it and a far larger clone, this is likely a read error. The sample holds other DNA sequences that translate to the same CDR3. This rearrangement joins TRDV2 to TRDJ2; TRDD3 matches at 7 bases. The CDR3 length is 17 residues. Germline V gene lookup returns CDR1 GEAIGNYY and CDR2 EKD. CDR3 protein: CACDSLGASTLTAQLFF. CDR3 bases: TGTGCCTGTGACAGTCTGGGGGCCTCTACTTTGACAGCGCAACTCTTCTTT.